Below, one TCR beta chain is given with its context. The data were taken from a study of sequential checkpoint blockade in melanoma. Trimming pared 4 bases from V and 4 bases from J, leaving 15 bases between. The CDR3 loop spans 15 amino acids. Looked up from germline, CDR1 is SGHDT and CDR2 is YYEEEE. Treatment defined: randomized to nivolumab then ipilimumab (arm A) or the reverse (arm B). None of the patients previously received DNA-damaging chemotherapy. PBMC sorting kept live CD3+CD8+ cells without CD19 or CD56. The table came from immunoSEQ multiplex PCR; TCRdb's copy has only in-frame clones and leaves some out. This table has 13,000 or so clones, around two thirds appearing once.

The receptor comes from a human donor with melanoma. V gene TRBV5-6 combines with J gene TRBJ1-5; D is unclear. The material was CD8+ T cells sorted from blood (inferred from file names), obtained from a patient given nivolumab and ipilimumab in sequence. The CDR3 sequence: CASSVGGQVNQPQHF. The CDR3 nucleotides read TGTGCCAGCAGCGTAGGCGGGCAGGTAAATCAGCCCCAGCATTTT.